This T cell receptor beta chain was retrieved from a study of tumor-infiltrating lymphocytes in oesophageal squamous cell carcinoma. Trimming removed 0 bases from V and 5 bases from J, with 13 bases in between. The CDR3 runs to 14 residues. Germline CDR1 and CDR2: DFQATT and SNEGSKA (reference sequence). In TCRdb, the PCR reads were re-called with MiXCR into one record per CDR3 protein. Among 18,000 or so distinct CDR3 sequences listed, about 42% were seen once. This TCR was recovered from a female donor with esophageal squamous cell carcinoma. J is TRBJ1-2 and V is TRBV20-1; D is uncertain. Input material: normal esophageal tissue next to the tumor. The CDR3, as DNA: TGCAGTGCTAGAGATCATCGGACGGATTATGGCTACACCTTC. This gives the protein CSARDHRTDYGYTF.